This T cell receptor (beta chain) was sequenced during a study of blood T cells in healthy people across ages. Study as a whole: About one barcoded TCR beta cDNA was captured per two T cells.

General study points: With unsorted PBMCs, a conclusive comparison of naive versus antigen-experienced cells was not possible.

The CDR3 spans 14 residues. Germline values: CDR1 LGHNA, CDR2 YNFKEQ. This clonotype was detected a few times. What it recognizes is unknown. A junction boundary mismatches the germline segment, possibly from a read error. For the second PCR, which ran for roughly 7 to 11 cycles, a sample-barcoded 5' primer and a J-beta primer mix were used. Using its own MiXCR run on the 5' RACE reads, TCRdb lists one record per CDR3 protein. The table has around 700,000 distinct CDR3 sequences, more than 20% seen once. These data were also filed under a second study, of T cells of mothers and their children. That work states: Mothers and children who were related shared slightly more overlap than unrelated pairs, but not significantly more. No persistent microchimeric T cell clones were detected.

The chain recombines TRBV4-2 with TRBJ2-5; D remains ambiguous. The sample comprised blood. This TCR came from a boy aged 10-17 years in good health. The DNA of the CDR3 is TGTGCCAGCAGCCAAGATAAAAACTACGAGATCCAGTACTTC. Protein product: CASSQDKNYEIQYF.